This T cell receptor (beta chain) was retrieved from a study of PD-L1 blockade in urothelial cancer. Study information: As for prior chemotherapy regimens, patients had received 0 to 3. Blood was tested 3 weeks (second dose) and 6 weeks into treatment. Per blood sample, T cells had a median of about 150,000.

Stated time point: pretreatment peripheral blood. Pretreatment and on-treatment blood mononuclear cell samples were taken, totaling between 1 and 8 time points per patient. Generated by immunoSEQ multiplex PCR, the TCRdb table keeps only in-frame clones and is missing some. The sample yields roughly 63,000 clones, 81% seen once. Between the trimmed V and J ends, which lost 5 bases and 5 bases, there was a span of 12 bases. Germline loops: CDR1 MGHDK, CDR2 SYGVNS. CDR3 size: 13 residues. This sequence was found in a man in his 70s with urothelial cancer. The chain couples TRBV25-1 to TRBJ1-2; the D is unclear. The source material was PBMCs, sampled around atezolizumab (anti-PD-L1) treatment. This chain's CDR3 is CASSLAGGYGYTF. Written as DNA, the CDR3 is TGTGCCAGCAGTTTGGCGGGTGGGTATGGCTACACCTTC.